The 21 T cell receptor beta chains below come from one sample, sequenced in a study of patients with pleural tuberculosis. A single record per CDR3 protein comes from TCRdb applying MiXCR to the reads. The sample lists 29,000 or so distinct CDR3 sequences; 18% were seen once. The specimen was peripheral blood. The source of these receptors is a human donor with pleural tuberculosis.

The chain has TRBV28 and TRBJ1-5, with TRBD1 as a possible D gene (6 bases). CDR1 MDHEN and CDR2 SYDVKM come from the germline V gene. V was clipped by 6 bases and J by 5 bases, with 14 bases between them. The CDR3 consists of 14 residues. CDR3 residues: CASSPRGGDQPQHF. The CDR3 nucleotides are TGTGCCAGCAGCCCGAGGGGGGGGGATCAGCCCCAGCATTTT.

This sequence joins TRBV13 and TRBJ1-1; D is unclear. Trimming shortened V by 5 bases and J by 1 base, and 14 bases separated the two germline ends. CDR1 PRHDT and CDR2 FYEKMQ come from the germline V gene (reference sequence). The CDR3 covers 15 residues. The DNA for the CDR3 is TGTGCCAGCAGCACTTACGGCCGGGGGAACACTGAAGCTTTCTTT. Translating gives CASSTYGRGNTEAFF.

This clonotype was observed a few times. The V call is TRBV29-1, the J call TRBJ1-1; D not certain. V lost 7 bases and J 5 bases, leaving 8 bases between the germline ends. Germline V gene data show CDR1 as SQVTM and CDR2 as ANQGSEA. The CDR3 has 10 residues. CDR3 protein: CSGVSTEAFF. CDR3 coding DNA: TGCAGCGGGGTCAGTACTGAAGCTTTCTTT.

With respect to this clonotype: Without the conserved terminal phenylalanine or tryptophan, this CDR3 likely stems from a read error. It is unclear where the CDR3 begins or ends on the DNA, so no DNA is shown, and the CDR3 is as TCRdb lists it. V usage is TRBV28 and J usage is TRBJ2-1; TRBD1, the table's D call, lacks a check against the DNA. CDR1 and CDR2 from the germline V gene are MDHEN and SYDVKM. The CDR3 comprises 12 residues, both ends counted. The CDR3 reads CASRLPGNEQLV.

Note on this clonotype: The junction does not match germline at one end; this may be a read error. The chain uses TRBV4-1 and TRBJ2-1; TRBD1 aligns across 9 bases. This CDR3 contains 17 residues. The V gene's germline CDR1 is MGHRA and CDR2 YSYEKL. CDR3 sequence (DNA): TGCGCCAGCAGCCGAGAGCCGCCGGGACAGGGTGTCAATGAGCAGTCCTTC. Translation: CASSREPPGQGVNEQSF.

As to this clonotype: A much more abundant neighbour one base away suggests this may be a read error. Given the absence of the conserved phenylalanine or tryptophan at the CDR3 end, a read error is likely. The V and J genes are TRBV5-1 and TRBJ1-3; tentative D call: TRBD1 (5 bases). Germline CDR1 and CDR2: SGHRS and YFSETQ. V gave up 0 bases and J gave up 4 bases, with 8 bases separating them. The CDR3 runs to 14 residues. The CDR3 sequence: CASSLGGLGNTIYV. CDR3 bases: TGCGCCAGCAGCTTGGGGGGCCTAGGAAACACCATATATGTT.

Only a few counts were recorded for this clonotype. This may stem from a read error, because a much larger clone lies one nucleotide away. The rearrangement joins TRBV6-5 to TRBJ2-2; D remains ambiguous. Germline lookup yields CDR1 MNHEY and CDR2 SVGAGI. The CDR3 is 12 amino acids. Trimming took 4 bases from V and 6 from J, leaving 6 bases between them. The CDR3 loop is CASSFNAGELFF. The CDR3 bases are TGTGCCAGCAGTTTCAACGCCGGGGAGCTGTTTTTT.

This clonotype was counted ten times or more. The rearrangement uses TRBV20-1 and TRBJ2-7, with a tentative D call TRBD2 (5 bases). The V gene's germline CDR1 is DFQATT and CDR2 SNEGSKA (reference sequence). The CDR3 has 12 amino acids. Trimming left V 0 bases short and J 3 bases short, with 6 bases between. The CDR3 region is CSAREEGYEQYF. DNA of the CDR3: TGCAGTGCTAGAGAAGAGGGCTACGAGCAGTACTTC.

By share of the sample, this clonotype is medium-sized (0.01 to 0.1%). V gene TRBV27 combines with J gene TRBJ1-1, with 7 bases that match TRBD1. The germline V gene encodes CDR1 MNHEY and CDR2 SMNVEV (reference sequence). This CDR3 is built from 13 residues. J lost 8 bases, V lost 5 bases, and 8 bases had no gene match. CDR3 residues: CASSALQGYEAFF. For the CDR3, the DNA is TGTGCCAGCAGTGCCCTACAGGGGTACGAAGCTTTCTTT.

The V and J genes are TRBV6-1 and TRBJ1-1; TRBD1 might be the D (6 bases). Trimming removed 4 bases from V and 8 bases from J, with 11 bases in between. This CDR3 spans 12 amino acids. Germline CDR1 and CDR2: MNHNS and SASEGT. The CDR3 nucleotides are TGTGCCAGCAGTGGGGGGGCCCTCGAAGCTTTCTTT. This translates into CASSGGALEAFF.

This clonotype showed up many times. The chain employs TRBV2 and TRBJ1-4; 10 bases match TRBD1. The germline V gene has CDR1 SNHLY and CDR2 FYNNEI. The length of the CDR3 is 14 residues. Germline trimming cut 6 bases from V and 8 bases from J; bases unmatched to any gene: 6. The CDR3 nucleotides are TGTGCCAGCAGGATGACAGGGGGCGAGGAAAAACTGTTTTTT. Translation: CASRMTGGEEKLFF.

This clonotype showed up many times. This chain uses TRBV18 with TRBJ2-1; D ambiguous. The germline gives CDR1 KGHSH, CDR2 LQKENI. V lost 4 bases and J 10 bases, leaving 8 bases between the germline ends. The CDR3 spans 11 residues. The CDR3 bases are TGTGCCAGCTCACTCAAGACCGAGCAGTTCTTC. Translated: CASSLKTEQFF.

This clonotype is medium-sized within its sample. The V and J genes are TRBV20-1 and TRBJ1-1; D may be TRBD1 (6 bases). There are 13 residues in the CDR3. The ends were cut back, 3 bases at V and 3 bases at J, with 11 bases in the middle. Per germline, CDR1 DFQATT and CDR2 SNEGSKA (reference sequence). In nucleotides, the CDR3 is TGCAGTGCTAGGCGGAGGGGGGACACTGAAGCTTTCTTT. Its translation is CSARRRGDTEAFF.

The V call is TRBV19, the J call TRBJ2-7; D may be TRBD1 (5 bases). Germline assignment: CDR1 LNHDA and CDR2 SQIVND (reference sequence). The CDR3 length is 13 residues. Trimming removed 6 bases from V and 2 bases from J, with 11 bases in between. The CDR3 region is CASSTDNAYEQYF. CDR3 bases: TGTGCCAGTAGCACGGACAATGCCTACGAGCAGTACTTC.

Ten or more counts support this clonotype. The chain links TRBV7-9 to TRBJ2-1; a possible D gene is TRBD1 (5 bases). Germline V gene sequence: CDR1 SEHNR, CDR2 FQNEAQ (reference sequence). V lost 4 bases to trimming and J lost 10 bases, with 14 bases between them. CDR3 size: 13 residues. CDR3 protein: CASSSPQGTEQFF. In DNA, the CDR3 is TGTGCCAGCAGCTCCCCCCAGGGCACCGAGCAGTTCTTC.

The sample holds many counts of this clonotype. This sequence joins TRBV20-1 and TRBJ2-7, with 14 positions matching TRBD2. Germline CDR1 is DFQATT and CDR2 is SNEGSKA (reference sequence). This CDR3 is 14 amino acids long. V was pared by 3 bases and J by 7 bases, with 5 bases of the junction left unmatched. The CDR3: CSASRLAGGWEQYF. In nucleotides, the CDR3 is TGCAGTGCTAGTAGACTAGCGGGAGGGTGGGAGCAGTACTTC.

Concerning this clonotype itself: The CDR3 end shows no conserved phenylalanine or tryptophan, and so a read error is likely. No DNA is shown, since the ends of the CDR3 on it are uncertain; the CDR3 is the one TCRdb lists. This chain joins TRBV27 and TRBJ1-1; the table's D call, TRBD1, has no DNA check behind it. CDR1 MNHEY and CDR2 SMNVEV come from the germline V gene (reference sequence). The CDR3 is 14 amino acids long, termini counted. The CDR3 sequence: CASSLSEGGTEAYL.

Sample share makes this clonotype medium-sized. The chain is built from TRBV20-1 and TRBJ1-1, with D perhaps matching TRBD1 (6 bases). The CDR3 spans 13 residues. CDR1 and CDR2 (germline): DFQATT, SNEGSKA (reference sequence). Trimming removed 0 bases at V and 1 base at J, with 6 bases between. CDR3 in amino acids: CSARDRGNTEAFF. The CDR3 region has the DNA TGCAGTGCTAGAGACAGGGGGAACACTGAAGCTTTCTTT.

This clonotype was counted at least ten times. The rearrangement joins TRBV6-1 to TRBJ2-7; TRBD1 aligns across 8 bases. V trimming: 6 bases; J trimming: 2 bases; junction bases outside the gene matches: 6. Germline CDR1 reads MNHNS; CDR2 reads SASEGT. The CDR3 is 14 amino acids. The CDR3: CASRFQGATYEQYF. CDR3 coding DNA: TGTGCCAGCAGATTCCAGGGGGCCACCTACGAGCAGTACTTC.

Many counts were recorded for this clonotype. The V call is TRBV7-9, the J call TRBJ2-1; the D call may be TRBD1 or TRBD2 (6 bases each). CDR3 size: 15 residues. V lost 9 bases to trimming and J lost 9 bases, with 24 bases between them. Germline assignment: CDR1 SEHNR and CDR2 FQNEAQ (reference sequence). The CDR3 sequence is CASWGAAQKGGEQFF. In DNA, the CDR3 is TGTGCCAGTTGGGGGGCCGCCCAAAAGGGGGGTGAGCAGTTCTTC.

Ten or more counts support this clonotype. J is TRBJ2-3 and V is TRBV7-9; D not resolved. The germline V gene encodes CDR1 SEHNR and CDR2 FQNEAQ (reference sequence). The CDR3 covers 17 residues. Trimming took 8 bases from V and 9 from J, leaving 30 bases between them. CDR3 DNA: TGTGCCAGCGTCGACCGATACACAGTTACAACACAGATAACGCAGTATTTT. It translates to CASVDRYTVTTQITQYF.